The following is a T cell receptor (beta chain) sequence with its context. Profiled with immunoSEQ multiplex PCR; TCRdb holds only in-frame clones, not every one. The data show tens of thousands of clones, about 92% seen once. This sample stems from a study of cytomegalovirus exposure and HLA in healthy donors. The germline CDR1 and CDR2 sequences are KGHSH and LQKENI. The length of the CDR3 is 17 residues. The V and J ends lost 5 bases and 2 bases, in that order; junction bases with no gene match: 13. Sample: PBMCs. The TCR sequence derives from a man between 18 and 29 years old in good health and CMV-seronegative. V and J are TRBV18 and TRBJ2-3, with 7 nucleotides matching TRBD1. In DNA form, the CDR3 reads TGTGCCAGCTCATCTACGACAGGGAATCTGTACACAGATACGCAGTATTTT. The encoded protein is CASSSTTGNLYTDTQYF.